A single sample is the source of the 26 T cell receptor beta chains below, sequenced in a study of T cell changes during pregnancy in multiple sclerosis. Using immunoSEQ multiplex PCR, the repertoire was profiled, and TCRdb retains in-frame clones only, with some absent. The sample holds about 76,000 clones, about nine tenths seen once. The sequences come from peripheral blood, collected after pregnancy. All receptors derive from a female donor in good health, enrolled as a control in a pregnancy study.

This chain uses TRBV4-3 with TRBJ2-1; 8 bases fit TRBD1. The CDR3 covers 17 residues. Germline trimming cut 0 bases from V and 9 bases from J; bases unmatched to any gene: 13. The V gene's germline CDR1 is LGHNA and CDR2 YSLEER. The DNA for the CDR3 is TGCGCCAGCAGCCAAGATACCGGGACAGGACTTCGGGGTGAGCAGTTCTTC. This gives the protein CASSQDTGTGLRGEQFF.

The J gene is TRBJ2-1, the V gene TRBV7-2, with D uncertain. The CDR3 length is 15 residues. Germline CDR1 is SGHTA and CDR2 is FQGNSA. Trimming removed 5 bases at V and 5 bases at J, with 16 bases between. The CDR3 sequence: CASSVGVLTNNEQFF. The CDR3 DNA sequence: TGTGCCAGCAGCGTAGGCGTTCTGACAAACAATGAGCAGTTCTTC. Together with reference TRBV7-2 and TRBJ2-1, the CDR3 gives the full variable domain: GAGVSQSPSNKVTEKGKDVELRCDPISGHTALYWYRQSLGQGLEFLIYFQGNSAPDKSGLPSDRFSAERTGGSVSTLTIQRTQQEDSAVYLCASSVGVLTNNEQFFGPGTRLTVL.

The rearrangement uses TRBV28 and TRBJ2-7; a possible D gene is TRBD2 (7 bases). Trimming shortened V by 5 bases and J by 3 bases, and 14 bases separated the two germline ends. The CDR3 runs to 14 residues. CDR1 is MDHEN and CDR2 is SYDVKM in the germline V gene. This chain's CDR3 is CASSEQGGDYEQYF. The CDR3 coding sequence is TGTGCCAGCAGTGAACAGGGAGGGGACTACGAGCAGTACTTC.

This clone has only one observation. In DNA, the CDR3 is TGTGCCAGCAGTTTGGGACTAGTATCCGAGCAGTACTTC. Its protein product is CASSLGLVSEQYF. The V and J genes are TRBV27 and TRBJ2-7; 8 bases match TRBD2. Looked up from germline, CDR1 is MNHEY and CDR2 is SMNVEV (reference sequence). V was pared by 3 bases and J by 6 bases, with 4 bases of the junction left unmatched. CDR3 length: 13 amino acids.

The chain recombines TRBV18 with TRBJ1-6; D gene unclear. Per germline, CDR1 KGHSH and CDR2 LQKENI. V was clipped by 2 bases and J by 6 bases, with 11 bases between them. The CDR3 totals 15 residues. The CDR3 nucleotides read TGTGCCAGCTCACCAAATGGTCGGAGTAATTCACCCCTCCACTTT. It encodes CASSPNGRSNSPLHF.

The rearrangement uses TRBV28 and TRBJ1-2; no firm D call. Germline V gene lookup returns CDR1 MDHEN and CDR2 SYDVKM. V was pared by 6 bases and J by 0 bases, with 14 bases between. This CDR3 has 15 amino acids. The DNA for the CDR3 is TGTGCCAGCAGCCCAGGACTCTCAGCTAACTATGGCTACACCTTC. This translates into CASSPGLSANYGYTF.

The chain links TRBV4-1 to TRBJ1-1; the match to TRBD1 covers 9 bases. Germline-derived CDR1 and CDR2 are MGHRA and YSYEKL. V trimming: 3 bases; J trimming: 4 bases; junction bases outside the gene matches: 12. The CDR3 is 17 amino acids. In DNA form, the CDR3 reads TGCGCCAGCAGCCAGGATCTTGCTGACAGGGGGATCACTGAAGCTTTCTTT. Residues: CASSQDLADRGITEAFF.

The V and J genes are TRBV27 and TRBJ2-5; TRBD2 matches 14 bases. CDR1 MNHEY and CDR2 SMNVEV come from the germline V gene (reference sequence). The CDR3 spans 16 residues. V lost 5 bases to trimming and J lost 4 bases; unmatched junction nucleotides: 6. The CDR3 DNA is TGTGCCAGCAGTCTCGGACTAGCGGGGGGCGGAGAGACCCAGTACTTC. As protein: CASSLGLAGGGETQYF.

The rearrangement uses TRBV5-1 and TRBJ1-3, with 7 bases lining up with TRBD1. Germline assignment: CDR1 SGHRS and CDR2 YFSETQ. CDR3 length: 16 amino acids. V was clipped by 5 bases and J by 0 bases; unmatched bases: 8. The chain's CDR3 is CASSLSGTASGNTIYF. Here the CDR3 DNA reads TGCGCCAGCAGTCTCTCCGGGACAGCCTCTGGAAACACCATATATTTT.

The chain couples TRBV13 to TRBJ2-1, with TRBD2 matching over 9 bases. Germline V gene sequence: CDR1 PRHDT, CDR2 FYEKMQ (reference sequence). This CDR3 has 16 residues. Trimming took 4 bases from V and 7 from J; bases not matched to a gene: 11. CDR3: CASSSPERTSANEQFF. CDR3 DNA sequence: TGTGCCAGCAGCTCTCCTGAGCGGACTAGCGCAAATGAGCAGTTCTTC.

The chain joins TRBV30 to TRBJ1-2; 7 bases are a match to TRBD1. The CDR3 is 16 residues long. Per germline, CDR1 GTSNPN and CDR2 SVGIG (reference sequence). The ends lost 3 bases at V and 0 bases at J; junction bases unmatched: 10. CDR3 amino acids: CAWRLRDRYTNYGYTF. CDR3 DNA: TGTGCCTGGAGGCTAAGGGACAGATACACTAACTATGGCTACACCTTC.

This clone came up a few times. The chain has TRBV11-3 and TRBJ1-1; a possible D gene is TRBD1 (6 bases). V lost 5 bases and J 3 bases, leaving 7 bases between the germline ends. Germline V gene data show CDR1 as SGHNT and CDR2 as YENEEA. This CDR3 region has 12 residues. The CDR3 bases are TGTGCCAGCAGCCAGGGGTACACTGAAGCTTTCTTT. This sequence encodes CASSQGYTEAFF.

The V call is TRBV28, the J call TRBJ2-7, with D unresolved. Germline lookup yields CDR1 MDHEN and CDR2 SYDVKM. Trimming left V 5 bases short and J 3 bases short, with 11 bases between. The CDR3 sequence is 13 residues long. The CDR3 DNA sequence: TGTGCCAGCAGTGGCCCGTCGCTCTACGAGCAGTACTTC. This codes for CASSGPSLYEQYF.

The CDR3 loop reads CASSATELSGANVLTF. Written as DNA, the CDR3 is TGTGCCAGCAGCGCCACAGAACTCTCTGGGGCCAACGTCCTGACTTTC. J is TRBJ2-6 and V is TRBV9; D is undetermined. Germline CDR1 is SGDLS and CDR2 is YYNGEE. Trimming cost V 3 bases and J 0 bases, with 10 bases left between them. This CDR3 has 16 residues.

The genes are TRBV19 and TRBJ2-1; 7 nucleotides match TRBD1. This CDR3 has 14 amino acids. The junction had 3 bases not matched to a gene; V was cut back by 2 bases and J by 5 bases. CDR1 LNHDA and CDR2 SQIVND come from the germline V gene (reference sequence). The CDR3 here is CASSIHRGHNEQFF. DNA for the CDR3: TGTGCCAGTAGTATACACAGGGGCCACAATGAGCAGTTCTTC.

The chain employs TRBV4-2 and TRBJ2-5; D is perhaps TRBD2 (6 bases). This CDR3 is built from 16 residues. Trimming cost V 0 bases and J 5 bases, with 16 bases left between them. Germline CDR1 is LGHNA and CDR2 is YNFKEQ. The CDR3 DNA follows: TGTGCCAGCAGCCAAGATTGGGAGGTGGCCACGGAGACCCAGTACTTC. As protein: CASSQDWEVATETQYF.

This clone was recorded once. At the DNA level, this CDR3 is encoded by other sequences in the same sample as well. V and J are TRBV4-2 and TRBJ1-1, with 8 positions matching TRBD1. Germline assignment: CDR1 LGHNA and CDR2 YNFKEQ. The CDR3 covers 15 residues. V shed 1 base, J shed 3 bases, and the junction held 4 bases outside the gene matches. The CDR3 DNA follows: TGTGCCAGCAGCCAAGGACAGGGGCGCGACACTGAAGCTTTCTTT. Residues: CASSQGQGRDTEAFF.

J is TRBJ1-4 and V is TRBV27; D gene uncertain. Germline-derived CDR1 and CDR2 are MNHEY and SMNVEV (reference sequence). The CDR3 has 13 residues. Trimming shortened V by 3 bases and J by 4 bases, and 6 bases separated the two germline ends. The DNA of the CDR3 is TGTGCCAGCAGTTTCAGCGGTAATGAAAAACTGTTTTTT. It translates to CASSFSGNEKLFF.

The CDR3 protein is CASSARGGEGEQYF. The DNA of the CDR3 is TGTGCCAGCAGTGCGCGGGGGGGCGAGGGCGAGCAGTACTTC. The chain employs TRBV6-1 and TRBJ2-7, with 9 positions matching TRBD2. CDR1 MNHNS and CDR2 SASEGT come from the germline V gene. This CDR3 comprises 14 residues. Losses at the gene ends were 4 bases for V and 6 bases for J; bases not matched to a gene: 7.

V gene TRBV18 combines with J gene TRBJ2-1; 9 positions agree with TRBD1. There are 15 residues in the CDR3. V lost 3 bases, J lost 7 bases, and 7 bases stayed unmatched. Looked up from germline, CDR1 is KGHSH and CDR2 is LQKENI. CDR3 protein: CASSPGTGFSNEQFF. Written as DNA, the CDR3 is TGTGCCAGCTCACCCGGGACAGGGTTTAGTAATGAGCAGTTCTTC.

The genes are TRBV5-4 and TRBJ2-2; 8 bases agree with TRBD1. Germline CDR1 reads SGHNT; CDR2 reads YYREEE (reference sequence). With 0 bases clipped from V and 9 bases from J, the junction kept 10 bases outside the gene matches. The CDR3 sequence is 16 residues long. CDR3 DNA sequence: TGTGCCAGCAGCTTGGACCCACAGGGGGTCGGCCGGGAGCTGTTTTTT. Its protein product is CASSLDPQGVGRELFF.

The chain carries TRBV6-1 and TRBJ2-7; D call uncertain. V was shortened by 3 bases and J by 1 base, with 7 bases between the two germline ends. The CDR3 extends over 13 amino acids. Per germline, CDR1 MNHNS and CDR2 SASEGT. Written as DNA, the CDR3 is TGTGCCAGCAGTGACAGGTCATCCTACGAGCAGTACTTC. Protein: CASSDRSSYEQYF.

This rearrangement joins TRBV27 to TRBJ2-4; TRBD1 aligns across 8 bases. Germline CDR1 and CDR2: MNHEY and SMNVEV (reference sequence). With V trimmed by 5 bases and J by 3 bases, 9 bases remained unmatched. The CDR3 spans 16 residues. The CDR3 reads CASSPRTGSLKNIQYF. The CDR3 DNA is TGTGCCAGCAGTCCCCGGACAGGGTCTCTCAAAAACATTCAGTACTTC.

CDR3 DNA sequence: TGTGCCAGCAGTTCCCGGGACATTTATGGCTACACCTTC. It translates to CASSSRDIYGYTF. This chain uses TRBV28 with TRBJ1-2; the D gene is possibly TRBD1 (6 bases). The CDR3 has 13 amino acids. The germline V and J ends were trimmed by 4 bases and 5 bases, with 11 bases remaining between them. Germline V gene lookup returns CDR1 MDHEN and CDR2 SYDVKM.

This clone showed up just once. V gene TRBV5-1 combines with J gene TRBJ2-1; D is possibly TRBD1 (6 bases). Deletions cut 7 bases from V and 5 bases from J, with 19 bases between. The CDR3 extends over 15 amino acids. The germline V gene has CDR1 SGHRS and CDR2 YFSETQ. Written as DNA, the CDR3 is TGCGCCAGCGCTGGGGGCCAGGGGTTCCACAATGAGCAGTTCTTC. As protein: CASAGGQGFHNEQFF.

In its sample, this clone was seen once. This chain links TRBV7-8 with TRBJ2-1; 12 positions match TRBD2. With V trimmed by 8 bases and J by 8 bases, 16 bases remained unmatched. The CDR3 is 17 residues long. Germline V lookup: CDR1 SGHVS, CDR2 FQNEAQ. The CDR3 DNA is TGTGCCAGCGCCCCGGGCCTAGCGGGGGGGCGCAGTGATGAGCAGTTCTTC. Translating it yields CASAPGLAGGRSDEQFF.